This T cell receptor beta chain was obtained from a study of spatial heterogeneity in lung cancer. Study-wide context: Strong correlation linked TCR transcript counts in tumor regions to a T cell module score derived from matched bulk RNA-seq. TCR and UMI combinations that were unique each appeared, on average, more than ten times in raw reads. Study-wide results and caveats: Tumoral mutation counts were tracked by counts of expanded intratumoral alpha and beta TCRs.

Unique molecular identifiers, one per molecule, were present on every TCR cDNA molecule. TCRdb used MiXCR to reprocess the 5' RACE reads, holding one entry per CDR3 protein. Here the sample spans approximately 7,000 distinct CDR3 sequences, roughly 15% being singletons. The ends were cut back, 6 bases at V and 2 bases at J, with 14 bases in the middle. CDR1 DFQATT and CDR2 SNEGSKA come from the germline V gene (reference sequence). The CDR3 length is 13 residues. This clonotype qualifies as medium-sized (0.01 to 0.1%). Its antigen remains unknown. Regarding time point: sample taken at primary tumor resection. Whole RNA was taken from tumor, nontumor lung or frozen PBMC; it was then sequenced unsorted.

The receptor's source is a male donor with early-stage non-small cell lung cancer. Source: lung tumor tissue, taken at surgery. The chain links TRBV20-1 to TRBJ2-7; perhaps TRBD2 as D (6 bases). The DNA of the CDR3 is TGCAGTGCCGCACGGACGGGAGCCTACGAGCAGTACTTC. This encodes CSAARTGAYEQYF.